This is a list of T cell receptor beta chains from one sample in a study of cytomegalovirus exposure and HLA in healthy donors. TCRdb's copy holds only in-frame clones and misses some; the assay was immunoSEQ multiplex PCR. Altogether fewer than 40,000 clones are present, roughly 76% being singletons, with the ten largest covering almost 9.5%. The sequenced sample consisted of PBMCs. All receptors derive from a woman aged 40-49 years in good health and CMV-seronegative. Both conserved end residues are part of each CDR3. The D gene is left open where the match is weak. Clone size is stated in some rows and not others, as once, few, many or a class when expanded.

TRBJ2-6,-,TRBV5-1,-,TGCGCCAGCAAACAGGGATTCGGGGCCAACGTCCTGACTTTC,CASKQGFGANVLTF
TRBJ2-1,-,TRBV9,-,TGTGCCAGCAGCGTAGAAGGGGGCTCCTACAATGAGCAGTTCTTC,CASSVEGGSYNEQFF
TRBJ2-1,once,TRBV5-1,TRBD2,TGCGCCAGTAGAAAGGGACTAGCGGGTCCCAATGAGCAGTTCTTC,CASRKGLAGPNEQFF
TRBJ2-2,-,TRBV5-4,-,TGTGCCAGCAGCCCCCAGAACACCGGGGAGCTGTTTTTT,CASSPQNTGELFF
TRBJ2-2,few,TRBV2,-,TGTGCCAGCCGGGGGAATATCGGGGAGCTGTTTTTT,CASRGNIGELFF
TRBJ1-2,-,TRBV5-6,TRBD1,TGTGCCAGCAGCAGGACAGGGGAAAGCTACACCTTC,CASSRTGESYTF
TRBJ1-1,-,TRBV7-7,-,TGTGCTAGCAGCTCCGGTATGAACACTGAAGCTTTCTTT,CASSSGMNTEAFF
TRBJ2-5,-,TRBV20-1,-,TGCAGTGCAAACAGGGAGGAGACCCAGTACTTC,CSANREETQYF
TRBJ2-1,-,TRBV9,TRBD2,TGTGCCAGCAGCGTAGATCCAGCGGGGGCCAGCTCCTACAATGAGCAGTTCTTC,CASSVDPAGASSYNEQFF
TRBJ1-2,-,TRBV7-9,-,TGTGCCAGCAGCCCGTCAGGGATAGGCGGCTACACCTTC,CASSPSGIGGYTF
TRBJ1-2,once,TRBV5-1,-,TGCGCCAGCAGCCTACTCGGGTCCAACTATGGCTACACCTTC,CASSLLGSNYGYTF
TRBJ1-2,-,TRBV6-5,-,TGTGCCAGCAGTTACGACAGCGCCTCTCTTAACTATGGCTACACCTTC,CASSYDSASLNYGYTF
TRBJ2-1,-,TRBV2,TRBD1,TGTGCCAGCAATGGGAGGGGACAGGGGGACAATGAGCAGTTCTTC,CASNGRGQGDNEQFF
TRBJ2-7,-,TRBV29-1,TRBD1,TGCAGCGCCATGGACAGGGGTAGCTACGAGCAGTACTTC,CSAMDRGSYEQYF
TRBJ2-1,-,TRBV2,TRBD1,TGTGCCAGCAGTGGGGACAGGGGACCCTACAATGAGCAGTTCTTC,CASSGDRGPYNEQFF
TRBJ1-1,-,TRBV28,-,TGTGCCAGCAGTTTATCTCGCACTGAAGCTTTCTTT,CASSLSRTEAFF
TRBJ2-5,-,TRBV27,TRBD1,TGTGCCAGTGCTCTTCTCGGGACAGGGGGCGTTGAGACCCAGTACTTC,CASALLGTGGVETQYF
TRBJ2-6,few,TRBV5-1,-,TGCGCCAGCAGGCAGGGCTCTGGGGCCAACGTCCTGACTTTC,CASRQGSGANVLTF
TRBJ1-1,-,TRBV7-8,TRBD1,TGTGCCAGCAGCCCCCCGCACAGGGGGACTGAAGCTTTCTTT,CASSPPHRGTEAFF
TRBJ1-6,-,TRBV7-9,-,TGTGCCAGCAGCCTCGCCCGATTGACATATAATTCACCCCTCCACTTT,CASSLARLTYNSPLHF
TRBJ1-4,-,TRBV7-2,TRBD1,TGTGCCAGCAGCTTAGGCGGACAGGGTTCGGAAAAACTGTTTTTT,CASSLGGQGSEKLFF
TRBJ1-2,-,TRBV19,-,TGTGCCAGTAGAGAAACAGGCTATGGCTACACCTTC,CASRETGYGYTF
TRBJ2-7,-,TRBV4-2,TRBD1,TGTGCCAGCAGCCAAGAGGGACAGGGGGCTCGGTACGAGCAGTACTTC,CASSQEGQGARYEQYF
TRBJ1-2,-,TRBV7-3,TRBD1,TGTGCCAGCAGCTTAACCCGGGACAGTGGCTACACCTTC,CASSLTRDSGYTF
TRBJ1-1,-,TRBV9,-,TGTGCCAGCACCAAGGGGGGGTCCCGTAACACTGAAGCTTTCTTT,CASTKGGSRNTEAFF
TRBJ1-4,-,TRBV6-6,-,TGTGCCAGCAGTTACTCGAGCGGAGCAACTAATGAAAAACTGTTTTTT,CASSYSSGATNEKLFF
TRBJ2-1,-,TRBV4-1,TRBD2,TGCGCCAGCAGCCATTTTAGCGGGACCTCCTACAATGAGCAGTTCTTC,CASSHFSGTSYNEQFF
TRBJ2-1,-,TRBV4-2,-,TGTGCCAGCAGCCAAGCCCTGACTAGGGGCTCCTACAATGAGCAGTTCTTC,CASSQALTRGSYNEQFF
TRBJ2-1,-,TRBV18,-,TGTGCCAGCTCACGGCAACAGACTGAGCAGTTCTTC,CASSRQQTEQFF
TRBJ1-6,-,TRBV5-1,-,TGCGCCAGCAGCGCGACAGATAATTCACCCCTCCACTTT,CASSATDNSPLHF
TRBJ1-6,-,TRBV4-3,-,TGCGCCAGCAGCCAAGACCCCGTCCCTAATTCACCCCTCCACTTT,CASSQDPVPNSPLHF
TRBJ1-6,-,TRBV27,TRBD1,TGTGCCAGCAGTCCCCTTGACAGGGACTCACCCCTCCACTTT,CASSPLDRDSPLHF
TRBJ1-5,-,TRBV5-1,TRBD1,TGCGCCAGCAGCCAGGGACAGGGGATCCAGCCCCAGCATTTT,CASSQGQGIQPQHF
TRBJ1-5,-,TRBV4-1,-,TGCGCCAGCAGCCAAGATAAACAGTTATACCAGCCCCAGCATTTT,CASSQDKQLYQPQHF
TRBJ2-7,-,TRBV7-2,TRBD2,TGTGCCAGCAGCTTAAGGGGGGCGGGGGGCCCTGGGGAGCAGTACTTC,CASSLRGAGGPGEQYF
TRBJ1-2,-,TRBV5-6,-,TGTGCCAGCAGCCTCGACAGCCGAGCTAACTATGGCTACACCTTC,CASSLDSRANYGYTF
TRBJ1-3,-,TRBV5-6,TRBD1,TGTGTCAGCAGCTTTGGGACAGGGGGCTCACTAACCTCTGGAAACACCATATATTTT,CVSSFGTGGSLTSGNTIYF
TRBJ1-4,-,TRBV18,-,TGTGCCAGCTCACGGCAGGGAAAAGAAAAACTGTTTTTT,CASSRQGKEKLFF
TRBJ1-6,-,TRBV6-5,TRBD1,TGTGCCAGCAGTTTGGGACAGGGATTTCGGTCACCCCTCCACTTT,CASSLGQGFRSPLHF
TRBJ1-1,-,TRBV5-1,-,TGCGCCAGCAGCTTGGAAGGCAGGGGAGGGACTGAAGCTTTCTTT,CASSLEGRGGTEAFF
TRBJ1-2,-,TRBV4-3,-,TGCGCCAGCAGCCATTCGACAGCCCGTGGCTACACCTTC,CASSHSTARGYTF
TRBJ1-2,-,TRBV6-5,-,TGTGCCAGCAGCACCGGGGGCTATGGCTACACCTTC,CASSTGGYGYTF
TRBJ1-1,-,TRBV7-6,-,TGTGCCAGCAGCTTAACGCGGTCAGCTTCCCCGAACACTGAAGCTTTCTTT,CASSLTRSASPNTEAFF
TRBJ1-4,-,TRBV5-8,-,TGTGCCAGCAGCTTGTTCCGGGTTGCAACTAATGAAAAACTGTTTTTT,CASSLFRVATNEKLFF
TRBJ1-1,-,TRBV7-9,TRBD1,TGTGCCAGCAGCCGACAGGGTGGCGAAGCTTTCTTT,CASSRQGGEAFF
TRBJ2-3,-,TRBV4-2,TRBD2,TGTGCCAGCAGCCTCTATAGCGGGGGAAACACAGATACGCAGTATTTT,CASSLYSGGNTDTQYF
TRBJ2-3,-,TRBV5-6,TRBD2,TGTGCCAGCGGGGCTAGCGGGGGCCCCACAGATACGCAGTATTTT,CASGASGGPTDTQYF
TRBJ1-1,-,TRBV7-8,-,TGTGCCAGCAGCTCCCCGGGCGGGGGGGTGGTCACTGAAGCTTTCTTT,CASSSPGGGVVTEAFF
TRBJ1-5,once,TRBV2,-,TGTGCCAGCACCGGAGGGGCAGGGCAGCCCCAGCATTTT,CASTGGAGQPQHF
TRBJ1-5,once,TRBV28,TRBD1,TGTGCCAGCAGTTCGGACAGGGGGACAGGGATCCCCCAGCATTTT,CASSSDRGTGIPQHF
TRBJ1-4,few,TRBV12-1,-,TGTGCCAGCCCTCTGCCCGGGTTTAATGAAAAACTGTTTTTT,CASPLPGFNEKLFF
TRBJ1-5,-,TRBV28,-,TGTGCCAGCAGTTTGGGGGGATTAGGCAATCAGCCCCAGCATTTT,CASSLGGLGNQPQHF
TRBJ1-1,-,TRBV7-3,-,TGTGCCAGCAGCTGGGAGGGAACCACTGAAGCTTTCTTT,CASSWEGTTEAFF
TRBJ2-4,-,TRBV5-6,-,TGTGCCAGCAGCCAAGGGGGGGCAAACATTCAGTACTTC,CASSQGGANIQYF
TRBJ1-1,once,TRBV11-2,-,TGTGCCAGCAGCCCGGTGAGAGGCAGCATGAACACTGAAGCTTTCTTT,CASSPVRGSMNTEAFF